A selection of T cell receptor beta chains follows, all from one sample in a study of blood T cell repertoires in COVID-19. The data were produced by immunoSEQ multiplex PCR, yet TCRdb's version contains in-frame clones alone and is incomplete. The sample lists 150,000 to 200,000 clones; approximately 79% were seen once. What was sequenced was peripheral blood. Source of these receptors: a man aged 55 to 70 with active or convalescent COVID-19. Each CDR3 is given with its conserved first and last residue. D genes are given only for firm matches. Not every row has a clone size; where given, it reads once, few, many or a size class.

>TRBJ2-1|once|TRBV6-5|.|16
TGTGCCAGCAGTTACTCGAGTAATCCCCCGAGCGATGAGCAGTTCTTC
CASSYSSNPPSDEQFF
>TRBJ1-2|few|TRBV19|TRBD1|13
TGTGCCAGCACCACCGGGACAGTGATGGGCTACACCTTC
CASTTGTVMGYTF
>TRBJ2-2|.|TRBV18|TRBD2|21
TGTGCCAGCTCACCACCCCCGATTCAGACTAGCGGGACGTGGGACACCGGGGAGCTGTTTTTT
CASSPPPIQTSGTWDTGELFF
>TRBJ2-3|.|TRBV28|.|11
TGTGCCAGCAGATATCTAGGTACGCAGTATTTT
CASRYLGTQYF
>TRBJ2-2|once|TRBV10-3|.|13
TGTGCCATCAGTCCGAGAAACACCGGGGAGCTGTTTTTT
CAISPRNTGELFF
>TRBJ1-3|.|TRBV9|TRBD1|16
TGTGCCAGCAGCGTGGGACAGAGGTTCTCTGGAAACACCATATATTTT
CASSVGQRFSGNTIYF
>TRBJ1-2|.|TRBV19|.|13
TGTGCCAGTATGTCCCGGGATAACTATGGCTACACCTTC
CASMSRDNYGYTF
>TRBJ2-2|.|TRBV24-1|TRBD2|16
TGTGCCACCAGTGACCCACTAGCGGGAGCCTGGGGGGAGCTGTTTTTT
CATSDPLAGAWGELFF
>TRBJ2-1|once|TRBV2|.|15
TGTGCCAGCAGTAACCAGGGAAGCTCCTACAATGAGCAGTTCTTC
CASSNQGSSYNEQFF
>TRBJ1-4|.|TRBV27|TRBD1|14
TGTGCCAGCAGTCGACCCTTGACAGGGGAAAAACTGTTTTTT
CASSRPLTGEKLFF
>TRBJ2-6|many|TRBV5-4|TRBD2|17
TGTGCCAGCAGCCCTGGGGGGGTCGACTCTGGGGCCAACGTCCTGACTTTC
CASSPGGVDSGANVLTF
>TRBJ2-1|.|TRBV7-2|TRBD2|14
TGTGCCAGCGTACTAGCGGGGATGAGGAATGAGCAGTTCTTC
CASVLAGMRNEQFF
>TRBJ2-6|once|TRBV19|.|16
TGTGCCAGTAGAACAGGGTGGCCCTCTGGGGCCAACGTCCTGACTTTC
CASRTGWPSGANVLTF
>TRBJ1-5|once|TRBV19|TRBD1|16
TGTGCCAGTAGTACCGGACAGGGAAGAGTCAATCAGCCCCAGCATTTT
CASSTGQGRVNQPQHF
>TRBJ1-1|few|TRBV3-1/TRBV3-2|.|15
TGTGCCAGCAGCCTTTATCCCCAGGGGAACACTGAAGCTTTCTTT
CASSLYPQGNTEAFF
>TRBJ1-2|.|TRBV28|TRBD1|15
TGTGCCAGCAGTCCTCGGACAGGGGCTCACTATGGCTACACCTTC
CASSPRTGAHYGYTF
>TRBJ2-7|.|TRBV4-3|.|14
TGCGCCAGCAGCCAAGGCGGAGAGCTCCACGAGCAGTACTTC
CASSQGGELHEQYF
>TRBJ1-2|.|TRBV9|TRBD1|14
TGTGCCAGCAGTTCTTGGGGACAGTACTATGGCTACACCTTC
CASSSWGQYYGYTF
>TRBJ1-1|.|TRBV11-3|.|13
TGTGCCAGCAGCCGGACAGAGAACACTGAAGCTTTCTTT
CASSRTENTEAFF
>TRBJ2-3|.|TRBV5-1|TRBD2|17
TGCGCCAGCAGGGCTTTAACTAGCGGAATAAGCACAGATACGCAGTATTTT
CASRALTSGISTDTQYF
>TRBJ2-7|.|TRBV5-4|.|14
TGTGCCAGCAGCTTAGATATGGGGGCGAGGGAGCAGTACTTC
CASSLDMGAREQYF
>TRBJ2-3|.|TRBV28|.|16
TGTGCCAGCAGTTTAATATCGGAACAGGGCCCAGATACGCAGTATTTT
CASSLISEQGPDTQYF
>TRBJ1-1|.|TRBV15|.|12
TGTGCCACCAGCAGAGACCAGACAGTGGCTTTCTTT
CATSRDQTVAFF
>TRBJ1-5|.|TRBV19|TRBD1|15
TGTGCCAGTAGGGACAGGGGAAGGGGCAATCAGCCCCAGCATTTT
CASRDRGRGNQPQHF
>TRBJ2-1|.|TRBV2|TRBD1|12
TGTGCCAGCATTCCCAGGGGGAATGAGCAGTTCTTC
CASIPRGNEQFF